The clone carrying this TCR beta chain was detected ten times or more. The data stem from a study of cytomegalovirus exposure and HLA in healthy donors. The PCR made use of 60 Vbeta and 13 Jbeta primers. Assay used: immunoSEQ multiplex PCR; TCRdb lists only in-frame clones, some missing. The table shows about 100,000 clones, with about 9.4% occurring only once. The CDR3 consists of 17 residues. Germline assignment: CDR1 KGHSH and CDR2 LQKENI. V gave up 4 bases and J gave up 0 bases; unmatched junction bases: 5. Sequenced input: PBMCs. This receptor was identified in a man between 40 and 49 years old in good health and CMV-seropositive. The J gene is TRBJ2-3, the V gene TRBV18; TRBD2 agrees at 12 bases. CDR3 in amino acids: CASSQTTSGSSTDTQYF. CDR3 sequence (DNA): TGTGCCAGCTCACAAACGACTAGCGGGAGTAGCACAGATACGCAGTATTTT.